The clone carrying this T cell receptor (beta chain) is a singleton in its sample. This specimen comes from a study of cytomegalovirus exposure and HLA in healthy donors. Germline values: CDR1 MDHEN, CDR2 SYDVKM. J gave up 5 bases and V 5 bases, and 24 bases lay outside the gene matches. The CDR3 runs 19 residues. The PCR contained 60 Vbeta and 13 Jbeta primers. Assay used: immunoSEQ multiplex PCR; TCRdb lists only in-frame clones, some missing. The sample lists under 150,000 clones, approximately 80% seen once, with roughly 1.8% in the top ten. Sequencing was done on a sample of PBMCs. The rearrangement links TRBV28 to TRBJ2-7, with 7 bases fitting TRBD2. This TCR was recovered from a woman in her forties in good health and CMV-seronegative. CDR3 protein: CASSLGVGGGALSYDEQYF. The CDR3 region has the DNA TGTGCCAGCAGTCTCGGGGTGGGGGGGGGAGCCCTCTCCTACGACGAGCAGTACTTC.